The rows below give T cell receptor beta chains drawn from one sample of a study of beta chain features in type 1 diabetes. This table comes from immunoSEQ multiplex PCR, and its TCRdb copy is limited to in-frame clones, with some not included. The sample contains roughly 350,000 clones, over 8.5% of which appear only once. The sequencing sample was made of central memory CD4+ T cells from blood. The origin of the receptors is a man aged 25 to 45 with type 1 diabetes. CDR3s include the opening cysteine and the closing phenylalanine or tryptophan. Fields, in order: J gene, V gene, clone size, D gene, CDR3 protein, CDR3 DNA. D genes are given only for firm matches. Clone size is shown for a subset of rows, as once, few, many or a class of expanded clone.

>TRBJ1-1|TRBV28|-|-
CASSRNRVTAFF
TGTGCCAGCAGCCGTAACAGGGTGACGGCTTTCTTT
>TRBJ2-7|TRBV7-8|few|-
CASSSTTSFAYEQYF
TGTGCCAGCAGCTCAACGACTAGTTTCGCCTACGAGCAGTACTTC
>TRBJ2-7|TRBV6-5|few|-
CASRDGPGYEQYF
TGTGCCAGCAGGGATGGACCAGGCTACGAGCAGTACTTC
>TRBJ2-3|TRBV11-2|few|TRBD2
CASQGGSQADTQYF
TGTGCCAGCCAGGGCGGGAGTCAAGCAGATACGCAGTATTTT
>TRBJ2-5|TRBV11-2|few|TRBD1
CASSVGQSVQETQYF
TGTGCCAGCAGCGTGGGACAGTCCGTACAAGAGACCCAGTACTTC
>TRBJ1-5|TRBV30|-|TRBD1
CAWSTGQGRDQPQHF
TGTGCCTGGAGTACGGGACAGGGCCGAGATCAGCCCCAGCATTTT
>TRBJ2-3|TRBV5-4|few|TRBD2
CASSRVIAGTTDTQYF
TGTGCCAGCAGCCGGGTGATAGCGGGAACCACAGATACGCAGTATTTT
>TRBJ1-5|TRBV19|-|-
CATRRRSNQPQHF
TGTGCCACTAGAAGAAGGAGCAATCAGCCCCAGCATTTT
>TRBJ2-5|TRBV19|-|-
CASNRGREETQYF
TGTGCCAGTAACAGAGGCAGAGAAGAGACCCAGTACTTC
>TRBJ2-5|TRBV18|few|-
CASSPMHNQETQYF
TGTGCCAGCTCACCAATGCATAACCAAGAGACCCAGTACTTC
>TRBJ1-5|TRBV11-2|-|-
CASSLDTGLGQPQHF
TGTGCCAGCAGCTTAGACACAGGGTTGGGGCAGCCCCAGCATTTT
>TRBJ1-4|TRBV28|few|-
CASSLASTNEKLFF
TGTGCCAGCAGTTTAGCCTCAACTAATGAAAAACTGTTTTTT
>TRBJ2-1|TRBV4-1|-|TRBD1
CASSQDQGQGKEQFF
TGCGCCAGCAGCCAAGATCAGGGACAGGGCAAAGAGCAGTTCTTC
>TRBJ2-3|TRBV10-2|-|-
CASSETGQGTDTQYF
TGCGCCAGCAGTGAGACTGGGCAAGGGACAGATACGCAGTATTTT
>TRBJ2-3|TRBV5-1|-|-
CASSLGYGQGTDTQYF
TGCGCCAGCAGCTTGGGTTATGGGCAGGGCACAGATACGCAGTATTTT
>TRBJ2-3|TRBV7-7|-|TRBD2
CASSERGSTDTQYF
TGTGCTAGCAGTGAGCGGGGGTCCACAGATACGCAGTATTTT
>TRBJ2-3|TRBV29-1|few|TRBD2
CSVEGVAGGDTQYF
TGCAGCGTTGAAGGAGTAGCGGGAGGTGATACGCAGTATTTT
>TRBJ2-7|TRBV5-4|many|TRBD2
CASSLGLAQTYEQYF
TGTGCCAGCAGTTTAGGACTAGCGCAAACCTACGAGCAGTACTTC
>TRBJ2-1|TRBV7-2|-|-
CASSGRSLAGQGEQFF
TGTGCCAGCAGCGGACGGTCGCTAGCGGGACAGGGTGAGCAGTTCTTC
>TRBJ2-7|TRBV28|many|TRBD1
CASRTGGVYEQYF
TGTGCCAGCAGAACAGGGGGCGTCTACGAGCAGTACTTC
>TRBJ1-2|TRBV21-1|many|-
CASSKARDRGYYGYTF
TGTGCCAGCAGCAAAGCCCGGGACAGGGGTTACTATGGCTACACCTTC
>TRBJ1-5|TRBV5-1|few|-
CASSLEGAKQPQHF
TGCGCCAGCAGCTTGGAAGGGGCGAAACAGCCCCAGCATTTT
>TRBJ1-4|TRBV5-1|many|-
CASSLGDGRREKLFF
TGCGCCAGCAGCTTGGGGGATGGGCGCAGAGAAAAACTGTTTTTT
>TRBJ2-6|TRBV6-6|-|-
CASSYGVYSGANVLTF
TGTGCCAGCAGTTACGGCGTCTACTCTGGGGCCAACGTCCTGACTTTC
>TRBJ2-7|TRBV5-8|few|-
CASSLRQPGPQEQYF
TGTGCCAGCAGCTTGCGGCAGCCTGGCCCTCAAGAGCAGTACTTC
>TRBJ2-5|TRBV2|many|-
CASSEAGKETQYF
TGTGCCAGCAGTGAAGCGGGGAAGGAGACCCAGTACTTC
>TRBJ2-1|TRBV28|-|-
CASLGGPYYNEQFF
TGTGCCAGCTTGGGGGGACCCTACTACAATGAGCAGTTCTTC
>TRBJ2-4|TRBV7-6|-|TRBD1
CASSPDQGTVIAKNIQYF
TGTGCCAGCAGCCCGGACCAGGGGACAGTAATAGCCAAAAACATTCAGTACTTC
>TRBJ1-3|TRBV5-6|-|TRBD1
CASSGDVRGRGFSGNTIYF
TGTGCCAGCAGCGGGGATGTTAGGGGCAGGGGGTTCTCTGGAAACACCATATATTTT